This TCR beta chain was observed in a study of blood T cell repertoires in COVID-19. For the study at large: T cells, B-cell-depleted T cells, or PBMCs supplied cDNA or gDNA.

Under the authors' procedure: Amplification of reference gene primers provided the estimated nucleated cell counts. Assay: immunoSEQ multiplex PCR; the TCRdb copy retains only in-frame clones and omits some. V, J and clone size are taken as reported in that table, and D and trimming were inferred from the DNA itself. The sample consists of under 300,000 clones, approximately 84% of them appearing once. The V end was cut by 3 bases, the J end by 2 bases, with 11 bases between. The CDR3 runs to 15 residues. CDR1 and CDR2 from the germline V gene are WSHSY and SAAADI. The chain combines TRBV10-2 with TRBJ2-1; weak D call: TRBD2 (5 bases). Material for sequencing was peripheral blood. The TCR comes from a man aged 45-65 years with acute or convalescent COVID-19. The CDR3 sequence is CASSDLGRTYNEQFF. In DNA form, the CDR3 reads TGCGCCAGCAGTGATCTGGGGAGAACCTACAATGAGCAGTTCTTC.